Presented here are 15 T cell receptor beta chains from one specimen sequenced in a study of identical twins. TCRdb processed the 5' RACE reads anew with MiXCR; each CDR3 protein has one entry. The data show over 550,000 distinct CDR3 sequences, with roughly 6.6% seen just once and around 1.6% held by the top ten. These data are also associated with another study on yellow fever vaccine responses in identical twins.

Sequenced input: PBMCs. Receptors originate from a woman younger than 35 in good health.

The chain carries TRBV12-3 or TRBV12-4 and TRBJ2-3; 8 nucleotides agree with TRBD1. The trim removed 5 bases at V and 3 bases at J, leaving 10 bases unmatched. This CDR3 region has 16 residues. CDR3 bases: TGTGCCAGCAGTCTCCACAGGGGGTTGAAAACAGATACGCAGTATTTT. Protein product: CASSLHRGLKTDTQYF.

This clonotype has a count of ten or more. The rearrangement joins TRBV5-1 to TRBJ1-1, with TRBD1 matching over 8 bases. This CDR3 comprises 14 residues. Looked up from germline, CDR1 is SGHRS and CDR2 is YFSETQ. V was clipped by 1 base and J by 4 bases; unmatched bases: 3. The CDR3 DNA reads as TGCGCCAGCAGCTTGAGGACAGGGACCACTGAAGCTTTCTTT. This translates into CASSLRTGTTEAFF.

This clonotype was counted many times. The rearrangement joins TRBV2 to TRBJ2-1; tentatively, D is TRBD1 or TRBD2 (5 bases each). The CDR3 is 13 residues long. Germline CDR1 is SNHLY and CDR2 is FYNNEI. The V end lost 6 bases, the J end lost 10 bases, and 16 bases lay between the germline ends. CDR3 protein: CASRGPEIREQFF. The CDR3 DNA is TGTGCCAGCAGGGGACCGGAAATTAGGGAGCAGTTCTTC.

This clonotype was seen ten or more times. DNA of the CDR3: TGTGCCAGCGGACTAGCTCTTGAGCAGTTCTTC. It codes for CASGLALEQFF. J is TRBJ2-1 and V is TRBV12-3 or TRBV12-4, with 8 positions matching TRBD2. This CDR3 comprises 11 residues. The V segment lost 8 bases and the J segment 9 bases; nucleotides outside the gene matches: 3.

Only a few counts were recorded for this clonotype. J is TRBJ2-4 and V is TRBV3-1; 10 bases fit TRBD1. This CDR3 region has 21 residues. The V gene's germline CDR1 is LGHDT and CDR2 YNNKEL (reference sequence). V was clipped by 5 bases and J by 0 bases; unmatched bases: 19. CDR3 sequence reads: CASSTLSGTGALGIAKNIQYF. CDR3 nucleotide sequence: TGTGCCAGCAGCACCCTCTCCGGGACAGGGGCCCTAGGGATAGCCAAAAACATTCAGTACTTC.

This clonotype was seen repeatedly, ten times or more. This chain joins TRBV29-1 and TRBJ1-2, with 7 bases lining up with TRBD1. This CDR3 is 15 amino acids long. J gave up 2 bases and V 7 bases, and 13 bases lay outside the gene matches. From germline, CDR1 is SQVTM and CDR2 ANQGSEA. The CDR3 is CSAPLQGGPNYGYTF. The CDR3 nucleotides are TGCAGCGCCCCCCTGCAGGGGGGCCCCAACTATGGCTACACCTTC.

In this sample, this clonotype turned up many times. The rearrangement links TRBV7-8 to TRBJ2-1, with 11 bases aligning to TRBD2. The V segment lost 1 base and the J segment 8 bases; nucleotides outside the gene matches: 4. Germline V lookup: CDR1 SGHVS, CDR2 FQNEAQ. The CDR3 contains 15 residues. CDR3 in amino acids: CASSLGSGRVYEQFF. The CDR3, as DNA: TGTGCCAGCAGCTTAGGTAGCGGGAGGGTATATGAGCAGTTCTTC.

There are many counts of this clonotype. The genes are TRBV2 and TRBJ2-1, with 7 bases aligning to TRBD1. This CDR3 contains 14 residues. Germline lookup yields CDR1 SNHLY and CDR2 FYNNEI. With 8 bases clipped from V and 7 bases from J, the junction kept 11 bases outside the gene matches. CDR3 sequence reads: CASAETGLWNEQFF. CDR3 sequence (DNA): TGTGCCAGCGCGGAGACAGGGCTATGGAATGAGCAGTTCTTC.

This clonotype was found a few times. This sequence joins TRBV7-9 and TRBJ1-4, with D tentatively TRBD1 (6 bases). Germline CDR1 and CDR2: SEHNR and FQNEAQ (reference sequence). CDR3 length: 16 residues. The V end lost 5 bases, the J end lost 8 bases, and 21 bases lay between the germline ends. For the CDR3, the DNA is TGTGCCAGCAGCCCCCCCGGCAACAGGGAGAGGGAAAAACTGTTTTTT. This sequence encodes CASSPPGNREREKLFF.

The chain combines TRBV3-1 with TRBJ2-1, with D tentatively TRBD1 (6 bases). CDR1 LGHDT and CDR2 YNNKEL come from the germline V gene (reference sequence). The CDR3 is made up of 14 amino acids. The V end lost 2 bases, the J end lost 6 bases, and 11 bases lay between the germline ends. CDR3 amino acids: CASSQMTGRNEQFF. The DNA for the CDR3 is TGTGCCAGCAGCCAAATGACAGGACGCAATGAGCAGTTCTTC.

The chain combines TRBV11-2 with TRBJ1-4; D gene unclear. Trimming took 5 bases from V and 11 from J, leaving 24 bases between them. Germline V gives CDR1 SGHAT, CDR2 FQNNGV. The CDR3 is 16 amino acids. The CDR3 DNA is TGTGCCAGCAGCACAATCCGGGCGGGGAACGACGGGAAACTGTTTTTT. It specifies CASSTIRAGNDGKLFF. Full variable domain (missing parts from reference TRBV11-2 and TRBJ1-4): EAGVAQSPRYKIIEKRQSVAFWCNPISGHATLYWYQQILGQGPKLLIQFQNNGVVDDSQLPKDRFSAERLKGVDSTLKIQPAKLEDSAVYLCASSTIRAGNDGKLFFGSGTQLSVL.

This clonotype was observed many times. The genes are TRBV20-1 and TRBJ2-5; D is uncertain. The CDR3 is 12 residues long. The germline CDR1 and CDR2 sequences are DFQATT and SNEGSKA (reference sequence). Deletions cut 3 bases from V and 5 bases from J, with 10 bases between. The chain's CDR3 is CSASLALETQYF. The CDR3 DNA reads TGCAGTGCTAGTCTTGCTCTCGAGACCCAGTACTTC.

This chain links TRBV28 with TRBJ1-5; D might be TRBD1 (5 bases). Germline-derived CDR1 and CDR2 are MDHEN and SYDVKM. The CDR3 covers 15 residues. Trimming took off 6 bases at V and 2 bases at J, with 14 bases between the two ends. CDR3: CASSSGMEGNQPQHF. The CDR3 nucleotides are TGTGCCAGCAGCTCAGGGATGGAGGGCAATCAGCCCCAGCATTTT.

This clonotype was counted a few times. The chain combines TRBV20-1 with TRBJ2-7, with a possible D match to TRBD1 (6 bases). The V and J ends lost 3 bases and 2 bases respectively, with 11 bases between them. This CDR3 contains 13 residues. CDR1 DFQATT and CDR2 SNEGSKA come from the germline V gene (reference sequence). CDR3 protein: CSASGGQTYEQYV. Here the CDR3 DNA reads TGCAGTGCTAGTGGAGGACAGACCTACGAGCAGTACGTC.

The chain has TRBV20-1 and TRBJ2-2; no reliable D call. This CDR3 is built from 12 residues. In germline, CDR1 is DFQATT, CDR2 SNEGSKA (reference sequence). Trimming shortened V by 3 bases and J by 5 bases, and 7 bases separated the two germline ends. In DNA, the CDR3 is TGCAGTGCTAGGTTTATTACCGGGGAGCTGTTTTTT. Amino acids: CSARFITGELFF.